A single sample gave rise to the 21 T cell receptor beta chains below, sequenced in a study of shared clonotypes between healthy human individuals. Naive CD8 cells lacked CD45RO and underwent positive selection for CCR7, leaving out terminally differentiated effector memory CD45RA+ cells. Profiling relied on immunoSEQ multiplex PCR, and the TCRdb table lists in-frame clones only, not all of them. The sample has 660,000 or so clones, about 95% seen once. Sequences were obtained from naive CD8+ T cells sorted from blood. Receptors were obtained from a woman aged 25 to 39 in good health.

The chain uses TRBV9 and TRBJ1-5; D is uncertain. The V gene's germline CDR1 is SGDLS and CDR2 YYNGEE. This CDR3 has 15 amino acids. V gave up 4 bases and J gave up 5 bases, with 16 bases separating them. The CDR3 spells CASSPGRMEDQPQHF. In DNA form, the CDR3 reads TGTGCCAGCAGCCCCGGACGGATGGAGGATCAGCCCCAGCATTTT.

This chain connects TRBV5-6 to TRBJ1-5; TRBD1 is a possible D gene (6 bases). The CDR3 runs 14 residues. Per the germline V gene, CDR1 is SGHDT and CDR2 is YYEEEE. The ends were cut back, 3 bases at V and 1 base at J, with 8 bases in the middle. The CDR3 region is CASSSGTSNQPQHF. The DNA for the CDR3 is TGTGCCAGCAGCTCCGGGACAAGCAATCAGCCCCAGCATTTT. Variable domain in full (rest from reference TRBV5-6 and TRBJ1-5): DAGVTQSPTHLIKTRGQQVTLRCSPKSGHDTVSWYQQALGQGPQFIFQYYEEEERQRGNFPDRFSGHQFPNYSSELNVNALLLGDSALYLCASSSGTSNQPQHFGDGTRLSIL.

The chain joins TRBV29-1 to TRBJ2-2, with D uncertain. Looked up from germline, CDR1 is SQVTM and CDR2 is ANQGSEA. With 3 bases removed from V and 5 bases from J, the gap between germline ends came to 7 bases. This CDR3 spans 12 amino acids. CDR3 coding DNA: TGCAGCGTTGATAAATCGACCGGGGAGCTGTTTTTT. Its protein is CSVDKSTGELFF.

The CDR3, as DNA: TGCGCCACCGCACGAGGGATGCCTAACTATGGCTACACCTTC. Translating it yields CATARGMPNYGYTF. The chain carries TRBV23-1 and TRBJ1-2; D remains ambiguous. TRBV23-1 is labeled an ORF, and its function is uncertain. This CDR3 region has 14 residues. Deletions cut 10 bases from V and 0 bases from J, with 15 bases between.

In this sample, this clone turned up a few times. The chain joins TRBV2 to TRBJ1-2, with a possible D match to TRBD1 (5 bases). Trimming cost V 8 bases and J 1 base, with 23 bases left between them. The CDR3 totals 17 residues. Per the germline V gene, CDR1 is SNHLY and CDR2 is FYNNEI. CDR3 bases: TGTGCCAGCGCCGACGCGGCAGGGAGTTTTATTAACTATGGCTACACCTTC. Translated: CASADAAGSFINYGYTF. Drawing the rest from reference TRBV2 and TRBJ1-2, the complete variable domain is EPEVTQTPSHQVTQMGQEVILRCVPISNHLYFYWYRQILGQKVEFLVSFYNNEISEKSEIFDDQFSVERPDGSNFTLKIRSTKLEDSAMYFCASADAAGSFINYGYTFGSGTRLTVV.

The chain links TRBV6-6 to TRBJ2-5, with D hard to call. Between the trimmed V and J ends, which lost 2 bases and 4 bases, there was a span of 11 bases. CDR1 and CDR2 from the germline V gene are MNHNY and SVGAGI (reference sequence). The CDR3 spans 14 residues. CDR3 sequence: CASSYRSLGETQYF. CDR3 nucleotides: TGTGCCAGCAGTTACAGGAGCTTGGGAGAGACCCAGTACTTC.

The chain joins TRBV19 to TRBJ2-5, with TRBD1 as a possible D gene (6 bases). The germline CDR1 and CDR2 sequences are LNHDA and SQIVND (reference sequence). The V gene lost 0 bases and the J gene lost 3 bases, with 8 bases spanning the gap. The CDR3 length is 14 residues. CDR3 DNA sequence: TGTGCCAGTAGTATAGAAACAGGGAAAGAGACCCAGTACTTC. Translation gives CASSIETGKETQYF.

The J gene is TRBJ1-1, the V gene TRBV7-9; 7 bases fit TRBD1. Trimming cost V 4 bases and J 5 bases; bases outside gene matches: 10. The CDR3 length is 15 residues. Germline V lookup: CDR1 SEHNR, CDR2 FQNEAQ (reference sequence). The CDR3 sequence is CASSYPDRSSTEAFF. The CDR3 DNA reads TGTGCCAGCAGCTATCCGGACAGGTCGAGTACTGAAGCTTTCTTT. Complete variable domain (other parts from reference TRBV7-9 and TRBJ1-1): DTGVSQNPRHKITKRGQNVTFRCDPISEHNRLYWYRQTLGQGPEFLTYFQNEAQLEKSRLLSDRFSAERPKGSFSTLEIQRTEQGDSAMYLCASSYPDRSSTEAFFGQGTRLTVV.

V usage is TRBV2 and J usage is TRBJ1-4; D is undetermined. V dropped 3 bases and J dropped 4 bases, with 15 bases sitting between them. Germline V CDR1 and CDR2: SNHLY, FYNNEI. CDR3 length: 16 amino acids. CDR3 DNA sequence: TGTGCCAGCAGTGAGCGCCGGGGAATGGGTAATGAAAAACTGTTTTTT. It codes for CASSERRGMGNEKLFF.

The CDR3, as DNA: TGTGCCAGCAGTTTTGTCCAGAACACAGATACGCAGTATTTT. It encodes CASSFVQNTDTQYF. This chain joins TRBV27 and TRBJ2-3, with no clear D. This CDR3 has 14 residues. Per germline, CDR1 MNHEY and CDR2 SMNVEV (reference sequence). The V end was cut by 3 bases, the J end by 2 bases, with 9 bases between.

The chain couples TRBV7-3 to TRBJ2-7; D could derive from TRBD1 or TRBD2 (5 bases each). Trimming cost V 6 bases and J 3 bases, with 18 bases left between them. The CDR3 consists of 15 residues. Germline V gene lookup returns CDR1 SGHTA and CDR2 FQGTGA. The CDR3 here is CASSLRDGPLYEQYF. The CDR3 bases are TGTGCCAGCAGTCTAAGGGACGGCCCCCTCTACGAGCAGTACTTC.

This chain joins TRBV15 and TRBJ2-3; D is ambiguous. This CDR3 has 16 residues. Germline CDR1 is LNHNV and CDR2 is YYDKDF (reference sequence). The V end was cut by 0 bases, the J end by 2 bases, with 12 bases between. CDR3: CATSRDFETPTDTQYF. In DNA, the CDR3 is TGTGCCACCAGCAGAGATTTTGAGACGCCCACAGATACGCAGTATTTT.

This chain's CDR3 is CASRLSFYEQYF. The CDR3 nucleotides are TGTGCCAGCAGACTATCGTTCTACGAGCAGTACTTC. V and J are TRBV6-4 and TRBJ2-5; no clear D gene. The J call may be faulty, since TRBJ2-7 better matches the DNA end. CDR1 is MRHNA, CDR2 SNTAGT, per germline. The CDR3 loop spans 12 amino acids.

The V call is TRBV28, the J call TRBJ2-3; D not certain. The CDR3 is 14 residues long. Per germline, CDR1 MDHEN and CDR2 SYDVKM. V gave up 6 bases and J gave up 2 bases, with 12 bases separating them. The CDR3 DNA sequence: TGTGCCAGCAGCCCTTTGGCGAACACAGATACGCAGTATTTT. Amino acids: CASSPLANTDTQYF.

The chain employs TRBV25-1 and TRBJ2-3, with 10 bases matching TRBD2. The V gene's germline CDR1 is MGHDK and CDR2 SYGVNS. J gave up 5 bases and V 4 bases, and 6 bases lay outside the gene matches. The CDR3 totals 15 residues. The CDR3 region is CASSVLAGVGDTQYF. In DNA form, the CDR3 reads TGTGCCAGCAGTGTCCTAGCGGGAGTAGGAGATACGCAGTATTTT. Full variable domain (remainder filled in from reference TRBV25-1 and TRBJ2-3): EADIYQTPRYLVIGTGKKITLECSQTMGHDKMYWYQQDPGMELHLIHYSYGVNSTEKGDLSSESTVSRIRTEHFPLTLESARPSHTSQYLCASSVLAGVGDTQYFGPGTRLTVL.

The rearrangement links TRBV7-8 to TRBJ2-7; D unclear. From germline, CDR1 is SGHVS and CDR2 FQNEAQ. The CDR3 sequence is 14 residues long. V lost 1 base, J lost 3 bases, and 10 bases lay in between. CDR3 in amino acids: CASSLGTTIYEQYF. The DNA for the CDR3 is TGTGCCAGCAGCTTAGGGACGACCATCTACGAGCAGTACTTC.

The chain joins TRBV27 to TRBJ2-1; 9 nucleotides line up with TRBD1. Looked up from germline, CDR1 is MNHEY and CDR2 is SMNVEV (reference sequence). The CDR3 is made up of 15 amino acids. With 5 bases clipped from V and 0 bases from J, the junction kept 2 bases outside the gene matches. CDR3 sequence (DNA): TGTGCCAGCAGTGGGACAGGGCGCTCCTACAATGAGCAGTTCTTC. This translates into CASSGTGRSYNEQFF.

V usage is TRBV6-5 and J usage is TRBJ2-5, with a weak D call TRBD1 (6 bases). Looked up from germline, CDR1 is MNHEY and CDR2 is SVGAGI. The V end lost 2 bases, the J end lost 1 base, and 14 bases lay between the germline ends. The CDR3 is 16 amino acids. In DNA form, the CDR3 reads TGTGCCAGCAGTTACGACACAGGGTTGGCCCAAGAGACCCAGTACTTC. Protein product: CASSYDTGLAQETQYF.

The chain recombines TRBV25-1 with TRBJ2-3, with D tentatively TRBD2 (5 bases). Germline CDR1 MGHDK, CDR2 SYGVNS. CDR3 length: 17 amino acids. The V gene lost 1 base and the J gene lost 0 bases, with 14 bases spanning the gap. The CDR3, as DNA: TGTGCCAGCAGTGAATTAGGTGTAGCGCCTAGCACAGATACGCAGTATTTT. This codes for CASSELGVAPSTDTQYF. Drawing the rest from reference TRBV25-1 and TRBJ2-3, the complete variable domain is EADIYQTPRYLVIGTGKKITLECSQTMGHDKMYWYQQDPGMELHLIHYSYGVNSTEKGDLSSESTVSRIRTEHFPLTLESARPSHTSQYLCASSELGVAPSTDTQYFGPGTRLTVL.

This clone was picked up one time. The V gene is TRBV5-4, the J gene TRBJ2-5; D is unresolved. The J call may be in error: the DNA end matches TRBJ2-7 better. CDR3 length: 16 residues. CDR1 is SGHNT, CDR2 YYREEE, per germline (reference sequence). The CDR3 reads CASSVMSHLATYEQYF. For the CDR3, the DNA is TGTGCCAGCAGCGTCATGTCACACTTGGCGACCTACGAGCAGTACTTC.

The chain uses TRBV6-5 and TRBJ2-7; 7 bases agree with TRBD2. The length of the CDR3 is 15 residues. Germline-derived CDR1 and CDR2 are MNHEY and SVGAGI. J was trimmed by 5 bases and V by 4 bases; bases with no gene match: 11. CDR3 sequence reads: CASSFSSGSWDEQYF. The CDR3 DNA is TGTGCCAGCAGTTTCTCTAGCGGATCGTGGGACGAGCAGTACTTC.